This TCR beta chain was identified in a study of blood T cell repertoires in COVID-19. This clone was detected only once. CDR3 size: 14 residues. Germline V lookup: CDR1 SNHLY, CDR2 FYNNEI. V lost 4 bases and J lost 6, with 14 bases in between. Original methodology: Reference gene primer amplification gave estimated nucleated cell counts. Here immunoSEQ multiplex PCR was the method, and the copy in TCRdb shows in-frame clones only, minus some. The DNA gave D and trimming, while V, J and clone size come from that table. The table records about 240,000 clones, roughly four fifths of them present only once.

The V call is TRBV2, the J call TRBJ2-3; maybe TRBD2 (6 bases). Input material: peripheral blood. This receptor was taken from a woman of 80 years or more with acute or convalescent COVID-19. CDR3 coding DNA: TGTGCCAGCAGTGGGGACGGGACTCGGGATACGCAGTATTTT. Protein product: CASSGDGTRDTQYF.